This T cell receptor (beta chain) derives from a study of blood T cells in healthy people across ages. Study-level information: Through template switching, about one barcoded beta molecule was captured per two T cells, as measured in model experiments. Study observations and caveats: Significant beta diversity loss was already apparent by age around 40, declining roughly linearly.

There are a few counts of this clonotype. Its antigen remains unidentified. The use of a sample-barcoded 5' primer and a J-beta primer mix characterized a second PCR of about 7 to 12 cycles. Every molecule of cDNA carried a tag from a template-switch adaptor with 12 random nucleotides. TCRdb used MiXCR to reprocess the 5' RACE reads, holding one entry per CDR3 protein. The sample records 1.5 million to 2 million distinct CDR3 sequences, about two fifths being singletons. The CDR3 length is 15 residues. Germline V gene sequence: CDR1 SGHTA, CDR2 FQGTGA. Trimming left V 1 base short and J 6 bases short, with 13 bases between.

This chain connects TRBV7-3 to TRBJ2-1; D remains unclear. This TCR was recovered from a human donor in good health. Sequencing input: blood. CDR3 coding DNA: TGTGCCAGCAGCTTAATCCCCCTTTCGGGCAATGAGCAGTTCTTC. Translated: CASSLIPLSGNEQFF.